The rows below give T cell receptor beta chains drawn from one sample of a study of siplizumab effects on memory and regulatory T cells. Measured with immunoSEQ multiplex PCR; TCRdb has only the in-frame clones, and not every one. This sample has roughly 120,000 clones, with 94% found just once. The sample comprised non-Treg CD4+ T cells sorted from blood. Source of these receptors: a human donor in good health. CDR3s include the opening cysteine and the closing phenylalanine or tryptophan. D genes are given only for firm matches. The listing skips clone size in some rows; elsewhere it reads once, few, many or a size class.

d_call j_call cdr3_length clone_size v_call cdr3_nt cdr3_aa
. TRBJ1-1 14 . TRBV2 TGTGCCAGCAGTGCTGACACAATGCGCACTGAAGCTTTCTTT CASSADTMRTEAFF
. TRBJ1-4 14 . TRBV25-1 TGTGCCAGCAGTGACCCCAGCGGAAATGAAAAACTGTTTTTT CASSDPSGNEKLFF
. TRBJ1-2 11 . TRBV30 TGTGCCTGGAATCAGGGAGGTGGCTACACCTTC CAWNQGGGYTF
. TRBJ1-5 15 . TRBV6-5 TGTGCCAGCAGCCGAGTAGGAGTCGGCAATCAGCCCCAGCATTTT CASSRVGVGNQPQHF
. TRBJ2-5 14 . TRBV2 TGTGCCAGCAGTGACGAGGGCCGAGTAGGGACCCAGTACTTC CASSDEGRVGTQYF
TRBD1 TRBJ2-7 16 . TRBV19 TGTGCCAGTAGTATAGTGGGACAGGGGATATGGCACGAGCAGTACTTC CASSIVGQGIWHEQYF
. TRBJ1-2 13 . TRBV7-2 TGTGCCAGCAGCTTTGGCGAGTGGTATGGCTACACCTTC CASSFGEWYGYTF
. TRBJ2-1 15 . TRBV9 TGTGCCAGCAGCAGGGGGTCTAGTTTAGGCAATGAGCAGTTCTTC CASSRGSSLGNEQFF
TRBD2 TRBJ2-3 15 . TRBV19 TGTGCCAGTAAATGGAGCGGGAGCGGGGCAGATACGCAGTATTTT CASKWSGSGADTQYF
. TRBJ2-5 14 . TRBV25-1 TGTGCCAGCAGTGAATACAGGGGCCGAGAGACCCAGTACTTC CASSEYRGRETQYF
. TRBJ2-2 13 . TRBV5-1 TGCGCCAGCAGCGCCGTTTTAGGCGGGGAGCTGTTTTTT CASSAVLGGELFF
. TRBJ2-3 14 . TRBV9 TGTGCCAGCAGCGTAGCTGGCAGCACAGATACGCAGTATTTT CASSVAGSTDTQYF
TRBD1 TRBJ2-5 15 . TRBV5-5 TGTGCCAGCAGCACCAGACAGGGTTGGGCAGAGACCCAGTACTTC CASSTRQGWAETQYF
. TRBJ2-1 13 . TRBV13 TGTGCCAGCAGCCGGACCCTTTACAATGAGCAGTTCTTC CASSRTLYNEQFF
. TRBJ2-1 14 . TRBV11-2 TGTGCCAGCTGTGCGGGCGACTCCTACAATGAGCAGTTCTTC CASCAGDSYNEQFF
. TRBJ1-5 15 once TRBV5-6 TGTGCCAGCAGCGGCGGTTTGCTACGGGACCAGCCCCAGCATTTT CASSGGLLRDQPQHF
TRBD2 TRBJ2-7 14 . TRBV7-9 TGTGCCAGCAGCTTTGGACTAGCGGGGATCGAGCAGTACTTC CASSFGLAGIEQYF
. TRBJ2-3 14 . TRBV2 TGTGCCAGCCCCCCCCCGGGTCGAGAAGATACGCAGTATTTT CASPPPGREDTQYF
. TRBJ2-2 14 . TRBV2 TGTGCCAGCAGTGGGCAGGGTAACACCGGGGAGCTGTTTTTT CASSGQGNTGELFF
TRBD2 TRBJ2-1 12 . TRBV11-2 TGTGCCAGCAGCTTGATAGCGGGCGAGCAGTTCTTC CASSLIAGEQFF
. TRBJ1-1 14 few TRBV7-2 TGTGCCAGCAGCCCGAGGACGGGAAACACTGAAGCTTTCTTT CASSPRTGNTEAFF
. TRBJ2-3 13 . TRBV6-5 TGTGCCAGCAGCCCCCCCCCAGGAGATACGCAGTATTTT CASSPPPGDTQYF
. TRBJ1-2 13 . TRBV6-5 TGTGCCAGCAGGAGAGAGACCCCCTATGGCTACACCTTC CASRRETPYGYTF
. TRBJ2-5 15 . TRBV5-1 TGCGCCAGCAGCTTGGGGACCCAGTACCAAGAGACCCAGTACTTC CASSLGTQYQETQYF
. TRBJ1-1 17 . TRBV7-2 TGTGCCAGCAGGCCATTTGGGGGCTTAAAAATGAACACTGAAGCTTTCTTT CASRPFGGLKMNTEAFF
. TRBJ2-7 12 once TRBV6-5 TGTGCCAGCAGCGACCGATACTACGAGCAGTACTTC CASSDRYYEQYF
. TRBJ2-7 15 . TRBV6-5 TGTGCCAGCAGTTCCTCTCAGGCGAGTCCCTACGAGCAGTACTTC CASSSSQASPYEQYF
TRBD1 TRBJ1-5 14 . TRBV6-5 TGTGCCAGCAGTCCCAGGGGGATTAATCAGCCCCAGCATTTT CASSPRGINQPQHF
TRBD2 TRBJ2-5 17 . TRBV9 TGTGCCAGCAGCGTAGGTGGACTAGCGGGAGATGGTGAGACCCAGTACTTC CASSVGGLAGDGETQYF
. TRBJ1-1 14 . TRBV7-2 TGTGCCAGCAGCTTAGGGGGCGGGGACACTGAAGCTTTCTTT CASSLGGGDTEAFF
. TRBJ1-5 15 . TRBV27 TGTGCCAGCAGCCCATCCATACTTAGCAATCAGCCCCAGCATTTT CASSPSILSNQPQHF
TRBD2 TRBJ2-3 15 once TRBV13 TGTGCCAGCAGCGGGACTAGCGGGGACACAGATACGCAGTATTTT CASSGTSGDTDTQYF
. TRBJ2-2 14 . TRBV19 TGTGCCAGTAGTAGACGACGGAACACCGGGGAGCTGTTTTTT CASSRRRNTGELFF
TRBD1 TRBJ1-2 14 once TRBV5-4 TGTGCCAGCAGCCAGGGACAGGGAACCTATGACTACACCTTC CASSQGQGTYDYTF
. TRBJ1-1 14 . TRBV27 TGTGCCAGCAGTTTATTGGGGGGGAGGACTGAAGCTTTCTTT CASSLLGGRTEAFF
. TRBJ1-4 15 . TRBV7-9 TGTGCCAGCAGCATGTCAGGAACAACTAATGAAAAACTGTTTTTT CASSMSGTTNEKLFF
TRBD2 TRBJ2-2 19 . TRBV2 TGTGCCAGCAGTGATAGTAGACTAGCGGGAGGTGTGAACACCGGGGAGCTGTTTTTT CASSDSRLAGGVNTGELFF
. TRBJ2-7 16 . TRBV5-1 TGCGCCAGCAGCCCCCTGACGGGCGGCCAGCTCTACGAGCAGTACTTC CASSPLTGGQLYEQYF
. TRBJ2-2 11 few TRBV7-9 TGTGCCAGCAGTATGCAGGGGGAGCTGTTTTTT CASSMQGELFF
. TRBJ2-3 15 . TRBV6-6 TGTGCCAGCAGCACCGGGACCTCGCGCACAGATACGCAGTATTTT CASSTGTSRTDTQYF
. TRBJ2-3 16 once TRBV19 TGTGCCAGTAGTATTCGGTCCGACGTAAAACGGGATACGCAGTATTTT CASSIRSDVKRDTQYF